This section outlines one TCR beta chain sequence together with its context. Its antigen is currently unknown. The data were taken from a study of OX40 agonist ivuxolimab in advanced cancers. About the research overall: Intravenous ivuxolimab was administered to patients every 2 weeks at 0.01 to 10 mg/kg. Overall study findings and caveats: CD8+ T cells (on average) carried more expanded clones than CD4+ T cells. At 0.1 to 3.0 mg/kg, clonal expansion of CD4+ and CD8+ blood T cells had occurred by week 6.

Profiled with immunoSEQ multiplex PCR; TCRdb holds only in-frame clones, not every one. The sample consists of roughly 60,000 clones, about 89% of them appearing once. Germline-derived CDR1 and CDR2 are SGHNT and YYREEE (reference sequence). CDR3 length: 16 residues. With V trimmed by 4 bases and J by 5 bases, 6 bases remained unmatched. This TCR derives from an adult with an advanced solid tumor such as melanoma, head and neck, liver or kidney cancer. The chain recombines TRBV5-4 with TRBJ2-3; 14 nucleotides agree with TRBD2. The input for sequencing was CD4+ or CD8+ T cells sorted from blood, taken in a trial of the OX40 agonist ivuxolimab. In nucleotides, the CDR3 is TGTGCCAGCAGCCAAGGGACTAGCGGGGGCCAAGATACGCAGTATTTT. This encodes CASSQGTSGGQDTQYF. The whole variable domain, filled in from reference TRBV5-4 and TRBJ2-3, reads ETGVTQSPTHLIKTRGQQVTLRCSSQSGHNTVSWYQQALGQGPQFIFQYYREEENGRGNFPPRFSGLQFPNYSSELNVNALELDDSALYLCASSQGTSGGQDTQYFGPGTRLTVL.